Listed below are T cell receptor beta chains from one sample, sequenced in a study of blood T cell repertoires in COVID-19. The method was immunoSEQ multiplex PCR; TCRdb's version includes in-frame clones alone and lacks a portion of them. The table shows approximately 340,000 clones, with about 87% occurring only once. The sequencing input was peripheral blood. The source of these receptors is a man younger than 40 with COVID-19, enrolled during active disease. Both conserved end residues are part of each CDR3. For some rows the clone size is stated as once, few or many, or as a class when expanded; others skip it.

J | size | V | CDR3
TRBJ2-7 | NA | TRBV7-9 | CASSSYGAYEQYF
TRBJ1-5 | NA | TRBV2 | CASSNRGRQPQHF
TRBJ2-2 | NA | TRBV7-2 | CASSLVPPSSGLAGELFF
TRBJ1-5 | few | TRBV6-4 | CASSVDRNQPQHF
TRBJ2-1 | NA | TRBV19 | CASSLGLGLANNEQFF
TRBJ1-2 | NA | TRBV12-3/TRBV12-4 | CASSKDRVRGYTF
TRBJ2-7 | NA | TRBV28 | CASSREAGGRGEQYF
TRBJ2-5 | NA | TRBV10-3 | CAISDGQGAQETQYF
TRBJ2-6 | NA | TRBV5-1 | CASSQTSMDRGRDSGANVLTF
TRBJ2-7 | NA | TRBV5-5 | CASSLAPGQYEQYF
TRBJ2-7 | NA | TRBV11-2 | CASSFGQGYEQYF
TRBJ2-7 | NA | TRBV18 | CASSPGTSYEQYF
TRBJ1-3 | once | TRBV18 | CASSPQPGQFMAARDTIYF
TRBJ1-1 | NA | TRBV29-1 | CSVAQNRVPGTEAFF
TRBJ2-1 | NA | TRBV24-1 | CATSDLFGGDEQFF
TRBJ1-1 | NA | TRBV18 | CASSPGDTHEAFF
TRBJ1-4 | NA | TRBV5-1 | CASAGQENEKLFF
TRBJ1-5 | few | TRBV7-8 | CASSLDRVNQPQHF
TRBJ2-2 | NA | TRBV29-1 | CSGWALSGELFF
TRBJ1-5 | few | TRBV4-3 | CASSQDLDRGRNQPQHF
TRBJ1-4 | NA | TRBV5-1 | CASSLATTNEKLFF
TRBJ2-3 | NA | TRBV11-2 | CASRGWGGDTQYF
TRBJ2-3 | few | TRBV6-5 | CASSYSSEGGDTQYF
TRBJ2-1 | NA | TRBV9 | CASSVAHLVAEQFF
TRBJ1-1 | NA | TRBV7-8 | CASSYRADRVAEAFF
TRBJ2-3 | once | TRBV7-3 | CASSYDPGGTQYF
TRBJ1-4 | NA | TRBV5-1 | CASSLGGRGNNEKLFF
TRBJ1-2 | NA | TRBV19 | CASSTQGGDRGYTF
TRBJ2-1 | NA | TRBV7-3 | CASSSAGTGVDEQFF
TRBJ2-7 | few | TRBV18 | CASSPQGATDEQYF
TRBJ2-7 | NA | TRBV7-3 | CASSLLGSGIPREQYF
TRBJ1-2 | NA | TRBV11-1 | CASSLRENYGYTF
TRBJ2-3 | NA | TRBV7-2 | CASSLSGGGRSADTQYF
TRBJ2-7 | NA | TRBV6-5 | CASIRGLAAYEQYF
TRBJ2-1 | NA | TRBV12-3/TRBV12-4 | CASSPGREQFF
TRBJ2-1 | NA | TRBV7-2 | CASSRPWAGGANEQFF
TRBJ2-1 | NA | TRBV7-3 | CASSLFGAYNEQFF
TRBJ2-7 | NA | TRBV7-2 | CASSPWTSPYEQYF
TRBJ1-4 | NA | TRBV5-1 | CASSRPGQEDEKLFF
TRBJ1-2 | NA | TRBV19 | CASSITGYGYTF
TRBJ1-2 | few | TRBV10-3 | CATYKTGGENYGYTF
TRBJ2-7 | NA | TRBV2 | CASSERSGRSWEQYF
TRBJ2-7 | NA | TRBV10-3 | CAIAGGSTYEQYF
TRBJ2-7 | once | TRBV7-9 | CASSLSGTGAREQYF
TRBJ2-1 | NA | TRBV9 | CASSVRPSTSGGNEQFF
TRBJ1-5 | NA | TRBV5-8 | CASSSLSVQGYSNQPQHF
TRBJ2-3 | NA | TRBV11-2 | CASTFSGSTDTQYF
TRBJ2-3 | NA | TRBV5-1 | CASSLALDRGQHTQYF
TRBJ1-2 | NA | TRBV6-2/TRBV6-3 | CASSGTGLYGYTF
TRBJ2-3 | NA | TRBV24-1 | CATSDFGTGADTQYF
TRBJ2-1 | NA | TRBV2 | CASGEGLAGGPDSWQFF
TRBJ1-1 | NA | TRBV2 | CASGRDRNTEAFF
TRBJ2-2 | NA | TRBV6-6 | CASTQRGLGGTGELFF
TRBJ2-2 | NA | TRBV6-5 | CASSSDRGRAGELFF
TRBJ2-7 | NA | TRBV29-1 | CSAGLGTSGSYEQYF